This T cell receptor beta chain stems from a study of CXCR3-negative and CXCR3-positive naive CD8 T cells. Each TRB cDNA library was prepared by 5' RACE (with UMI labels). After re-calling the 5' RACE reads, TCRdb lists one entry per CDR3 protein, DNA absent. The sample table includes approximately 7,000 distinct CDR3 sequences. Germline CDR1 and CDR2: SQVTM and ANQGSEA. This CDR3 is built from 13 residues. General study results and limits: CXCR3-positive naive cells had TRB CDR3s that were more hydrophobic than CXCR3-negative naive cells had.

A remark on this clonotype: The antigen is unknown.

This TCR was recovered from a human donor in good health. Some clones in this sample may be carry-over from other donors' samples. This chain links TRBV29-1 with TRBJ2-7. Specimen: naive CXCR3+ CD8+ T cells from blood. Subset defined: CD45RO-CCR7+CD27+CD95- naive CD8+ T cells expressing CXCR3 (TNR3+). The CDR3 protein is CSWRSPHSYEQYF.